These 2 T cell receptor beta chains share one sample of origin, sequenced in a study of T-cell memory formation after mild COVID-19 listed by TCRdb under 2021. The library relied on 5' RACE. For sequencing, an Illumina NovaSeq 6000 was employed. The public reads were run again by TCRdb, first through fastp at Q25 and then through MiXCR, and only productive beta chains were kept. Entries that share a CDR3 protein sequence are merged under the most common genes and DNA. This sample gives hundreds of thousands of distinct CDR3 sequences in total; 20% to 25% of them show up just once. The ten largest clones capture under 8.5% of the sample. The specimen was PBMCs or a T cell subset sorted from them (not recorded which). These receptors originate from an adult woman who had mild COVID-19 (a few samples of this study predate the infection). The sample titles of this study are shuffled in the database, so cell type and time point are left out; the donor was told from shared clones.

The V call is TRBV24-1, the J call TRBJ1-5, with TRBD1 as a possible D gene (6 bases). This CDR3 region has 15 residues. V was clipped by 4 bases and J by 2 bases, with 11 bases between them. The V gene's germline CDR1 is KGHDR and CDR2 SFDVKD. The CDR3 here is CATSESGGGNQPQHF. In DNA form, the CDR3 reads TGTGCCACCAGTGAATCTGGGGGCGGCAATCAGCCCCAGCATTTT.

CDR3 amino acids: CSARKSGSYQGTQYF. The CDR3 DNA sequence: TGCAGTGCTAGGAAAAGCGGGAGCTATCAGGGGACCCAGTACTTC. The rearrangement uses TRBV20-1 and TRBJ2-5; 8 bases match TRBD2. From germline, CDR1 is DFQATT and CDR2 SNEGSKA (reference sequence). The CDR3 has 15 residues. Trimming cost V 3 bases and J 7 bases; bases outside gene matches: 13.